The 31 T cell receptor beta chains below were found in one sample sequenced in a study of early T cells in non-severe SARS-CoV-2 infection. TCRdb itself ran the 5' RACE reads through MiXCR, one entry per CDR3 protein. The top ten hold around 1.1% of the sample, which has more than 65,000 distinct CDR3 sequences, roughly 12% seen once. Sample: whole blood. Source of these receptors: an adult who was a healthcare worker with PCR-confirmed SARS-CoV-2 infection or an uninfected control (not recorded which).

At least ten counts were recorded for this clonotype. This chain joins TRBV30 and TRBJ1-4, with D perhaps TRBD1 (6 bases). CDR1 is GTSNPN and CDR2 is SVGIG in the germline V gene (reference sequence). The germline V and J ends were trimmed by 0 bases and 10 bases, with 15 bases remaining between them. The CDR3 covers 14 residues. CDR3: CAWSVLRGGGKLFF. The CDR3 region has the DNA TGTGCCTGGAGTGTACTCAGGGGTGGAGGAAAACTGTTTTTT.

This clonotype was counted many times. The chain links TRBV11-2 to TRBJ2-7; 9 positions match TRBD2. Germline CDR1 is SGHAT and CDR2 is FQNNGV. V shed 5 bases and J 0 bases; nucleotides not matched to a gene: 2. The CDR3 is made up of 14 amino acids. The CDR3 nucleotides read TGTGCCAGCAGCGGTAGCGGGAGCTCCTACGAGCAGTACTTC. It specifies CASSGSGSSYEQYF. Using reference TRBV11-2 and TRBJ2-7 for the parts outside the CDR3, the full variable domain is EAGVAQSPRYKIIEKRQSVAFWCNPISGHATLYWYQQILGQGPKLLIQFQNNGVVDDSQLPKDRFSAERLKGVDSTLKIQPAKLEDSAVYLCASSGSGSSYEQYFGPGTRLTVT.

This clonotype was detected once. The chain has TRBV6-5 and TRBJ2-6; no clear D gene. Germline V CDR1 and CDR2: MNHEY, SVGAGI. This CDR3 has 14 amino acids. The V end was cut by 6 bases, the J end by 0 bases, with 6 bases between. CDR3 sequence (DNA): TGTGCCAGCAGCACAAGCTCTGGGGCCAACGTCCTGACTTTC. It codes for CASSTSSGANVLTF.

The sample holds many counts of this clonotype. The chain carries TRBV30 and TRBJ2-3; 9 bases are a match to TRBD2. CDR1 is GTSNPN and CDR2 is SVGIG in the germline V gene (reference sequence). V was pared by 4 bases and J by 4 bases, with 6 bases of the junction left unmatched. The CDR3 is made up of 14 amino acids. CDR3 residues: CAWKKAGGPDTQYF. In nucleotides, the CDR3 is TGTGCCTGGAAAAAGGCGGGAGGGCCAGATACGCAGTATTTT.

This clonotype appeared a few times. The V gene is TRBV29-1, the J gene TRBJ1-2; no definite D call. The CDR3 contains 12 residues. The V and J ends lost 5 bases and 3 bases respectively, with 10 bases between them. Germline-derived CDR1 and CDR2 are SQVTM and ANQGSEA. CDR3 in amino acids: CSVIGMDYGYTF. Here the CDR3 DNA reads TGCAGCGTTATAGGGATGGACTATGGCTACACCTTC.

Many counts were recorded for this clonotype. V gene TRBV20-1 combines with J gene TRBJ1-1; tentatively, D is TRBD1 (6 bases). V shed 3 bases and J shed 1 base, with 15 bases lying between them. Germline V CDR1 and CDR2: DFQATT, SNEGSKA (reference sequence). This CDR3 is built from 15 residues. In nucleotides, the CDR3 is TGCAGTGCTAGGGCCTCAGGGGCCCAGAACACTGAAGCTTTCTTT. This codes for CSARASGAQNTEAFF.

CDR3 amino acids: CASTDDGGGTDTQYF. CDR3 nucleotides: TGTGCCAGCACCGACGATGGTGGAGGCACAGATACGCAGTATTTT. The rearrangement uses TRBV6-5 and TRBJ2-3; D call uncertain. CDR1 and CDR2 from the germline V gene are MNHEY and SVGAGI. The ends were cut back, 7 bases at V and 1 base at J, with 15 bases in the middle. There are 15 residues in the CDR3.

This clonotype was counted at least ten times. CDR3 in amino acids: CASTNSGGSNGYTF. DNA of the CDR3: TGTGCCAGTACTAATTCAGGGGGCTCGAATGGCTACACCTTC. The chain joins TRBV19 to TRBJ1-2, with 8 bases aligning to TRBD1. The CDR3 consists of 14 residues. The V segment lost 7 bases and the J segment 6 bases; nucleotides outside the gene matches: 10. Germline V gene data show CDR1 as LNHDA and CDR2 as SQIVND (reference sequence).

There are a few counts of this clonotype. In nucleotides, the CDR3 is TGCAGTGCTCTTAGAGGACAGTTCACCGGGGAGCTGTTTTTT. Protein product: CSALRGQFTGELFF. The chain recombines TRBV20-1 with TRBJ2-2, with D possibly matching TRBD1 (6 bases). V was shortened by 5 bases and J by 4 bases, with 14 bases between the two germline ends. CDR3 size: 14 residues. Germline V lookup: CDR1 DFQATT, CDR2 SNEGSKA (reference sequence).

There are many counts of this clonotype. J is TRBJ2-5 and V is TRBV3-1; D may be TRBD2 (6 bases). The V end lost 4 bases, the J end lost 6 bases, and 21 bases lay between the germline ends. CDR3 length: 16 amino acids. CDR1 is LGHDT and CDR2 is YNNKEL in the germline V gene (reference sequence). CDR3 loop: CASSPMSGLALKTQYF. The CDR3 DNA reads TGTGCCAGCAGCCCCATGTCGGGCCTAGCGCTAAAGACCCAGTACTTC.

This clonotype was seen many times. The CDR3 DNA reads TGTGCCAGCGGGGTGAACACTGAAGCTTTCTTT. Protein sequence: CASGVNTEAFF. V usage is TRBV6-5 and J usage is TRBJ1-1; D uncertain. Germline V gene lookup returns CDR1 MNHEY and CDR2 SVGAGI. The CDR3 contains 11 residues. V was cut by 8 bases and J by 0 bases, with 4 bases left in between.

V gene TRBV30 combines with J gene TRBJ1-1; no clear D. Germline V gene data show CDR1 as GTSNPN and CDR2 as SVGIG (reference sequence). Between the trimmed V and J ends, which lost 2 bases and 2 bases, there was a span of 9 bases. This CDR3 is built from 13 residues. The CDR3 sequence is CAWSRTDNTEAFF. In DNA, the CDR3 is TGTGCCTGGAGTAGGACGGATAACACTGAAGCTTTCTTT.

This clonotype was seen more than once but under ten times. The chain recombines TRBV27 with TRBJ1-5; TRBD1 might be the D (6 bases). Per the germline V gene, CDR1 is MNHEY and CDR2 is SMNVEV (reference sequence). There are 14 residues in the CDR3. Trimming cost V 6 bases and J 3 bases, with 12 bases left between them. This chain's CDR3 is CASRIQGDNQPQHF. In DNA form, the CDR3 reads TGTGCCAGCAGAATACAGGGTGACAATCAGCCCCAGCATTTT.

V and J are TRBV20-1 and TRBJ2-1, with 10 bases aligning to TRBD2. This CDR3 spans 15 amino acids. Germline values: CDR1 DFQATT, CDR2 SNEGSKA (reference sequence). The J segment lost 8 bases and the V segment lost 6 bases, leaving 13 bases of the junction unmatched. CDR3 in amino acids: CSAPRLAGGMDEQFF. CDR3 nucleotides: TGCAGTGCCCCTCGACTAGCGGGCGGTATGGATGAGCAGTTCTTC.

This clonotype was counted only a few times. The rearrangement joins TRBV7-2 to TRBJ2-2; D is perhaps TRBD2 (6 bases). Germline CDR1 reads SGHTA; CDR2 reads FQGNSA. V lost 1 base to trimming and J lost 6 bases, with 9 bases between them. The CDR3 has 14 residues. The CDR3, as DNA: TGTGCCAGCAGCTTAGTCCTAGCGTCCGGGGAGCTGTTTTTT. Its translation: CASSLVLASGELFF.

This clonotype was seen at least ten times. The germline gene is not matched at one end of the junction; a read error may be the cause. This chain's CDR3 is CASREGGPYEQYF. DNA for the CDR3: TGTGCCAGCAGAGAAGGGGGGCCCTACGAGCAGTACTTC. This chain uses TRBV2 with TRBJ2-7, with D perhaps assigned TRBD1 or TRBD2 (6 bases each). Germline V gene sequence: CDR1 SNHLY, CDR2 FYNNEI. This CDR3 is 13 amino acids long.

This clonotype was observed a few times. The chain recombines TRBV5-4 with TRBJ2-7; the D gene is possibly TRBD1 (6 bases). Germline loops: CDR1 SGHNT, CDR2 YYREEE (reference sequence). The V end lost 1 base, the J end lost 2 bases, and 7 bases lay between the germline ends. This CDR3 contains 13 residues. In DNA form, the CDR3 reads TGTGCCAGCAGCTTGCCAGGGGCCTACGAGCAGTACTTC. Translating it yields CASSLPGAYEQYF.

The chain carries TRBV2 and TRBJ1-2, with D unresolved. V was clipped by 8 bases and J by 2 bases, with 15 bases between them. CDR3 length: 14 amino acids. Per the germline V gene, CDR1 is SNHLY and CDR2 is FYNNEI. CDR3 nucleotides: TGTGCCAGCCGGCCGCATACAGCGAACTATGGCTACACCTTC. Translated: CASRPHTANYGYTF.

The J gene is TRBJ2-2, the V gene TRBV3-1, with 7 bases lining up with TRBD2. Losses at the gene ends were 2 bases for V and 1 base for J; bases not matched to a gene: 1. Germline CDR1 is LGHDT and CDR2 is YNNKEL (reference sequence). This CDR3 comprises 15 residues. DNA of the CDR3: TGTGCCAGCAGCCAACAGCGGGGGAACACCGGGGAGCTGTTTTTT. This sequence encodes CASSQQRGNTGELFF.

DNA for the CDR3: TGTGCCAGCAGATTGGGGGCAGTGCAGGGAGGCTTCCAGCATTTT. Translation: CASRLGAVQGGFQHF. The rearrangement joins TRBV28 to TRBJ1-5; possible D gene TRBD1, 6 bases. This CDR3 spans 15 amino acids. Between the trimmed V and J ends, which lost 6 bases and 12 bases, there was a span of 24 bases. The germline CDR1 and CDR2 sequences are MDHEN and SYDVKM.

This chain links TRBV4-3 with TRBJ2-7, with 7 bases aligning to TRBD2. This CDR3 region has 17 residues. Germline V CDR1 and CDR2: LGHNA, YSLEER. J gave up 2 bases and V 1 base, and 11 bases lay outside the gene matches. The chain's CDR3 is CASSQGYASAGTYEQYF. Here the CDR3 DNA reads TGCGCCAGCAGCCAAGGCTACGCTTCAGCGGGAACCTACGAGCAGTACTTC.

The J gene is TRBJ2-4, the V gene TRBV28; D is ambiguous. Deletions cut 5 bases from V and 13 bases from J, with 15 bases between. CDR1 MDHEN and CDR2 SYDVKM come from the germline V gene. The CDR3 spans 12 residues. The CDR3 DNA reads as TGTGCCAGCAGTCTTGATTTGGGCAGCCAGTACTTC. This sequence encodes CASSLDLGSQYF.

The chain uses TRBV2 and TRBJ2-1; 9 nucleotides line up with TRBD1. This CDR3 contains 13 residues. Looked up from germline, CDR1 is SNHLY and CDR2 is FYNNEI. V gave up 8 bases and J gave up 8 bases; unmatched junction bases: 7. The CDR3 loop is CASGDRVNDEQFF. CDR3 nucleotide sequence: TGTGCCAGCGGGGACAGGGTAAACGATGAGCAGTTCTTC.

This clonotype was counted a few times. Its ends do not fully match the called genes, so a read error is possible. This chain's CDR3 is CASSSVTGGTEVFF. The CDR3 coding sequence is TGTGCCAGCAGTTCTGTGACAGGGGGAACTGAAGTTTTCTTT. The V gene is TRBV6-6, the J gene TRBJ1-1, with 9 bases lining up with TRBD1. The CDR3 contains 14 residues. Germline V CDR1 and CDR2: MNHNY, SVGAGI (reference sequence).

Only a few counts were recorded for this clonotype. CDR3 loop: CASSVASMNTEAFF. CDR3 coding DNA: TGTGCCAGCAGCGTGGCTAGCATGAACACTGAAGCTTTCTTT. This chain links TRBV9 with TRBJ1-1; D not certain. The CDR3 is 14 amino acids. CDR1 SGDLS and CDR2 YYNGEE come from the germline V gene. V was pared by 2 bases and J by 0 bases, with 8 bases between.

The chain couples TRBV12-3 or TRBV12-4 to TRBJ2-7, with no clear D. This CDR3 comprises 12 residues. Trimming removed 3 bases from V and 5 bases from J, with 8 bases in between. The CDR3 DNA sequence: TGTGCCAGCAGTTTCAGACGAAACGAGCAGTACTTC. Translation gives CASSFRRNEQYF.

This clonotype was seen ten or more times. V is TRBV12-3 or TRBV12-4 and J is TRBJ1-2; D gene unclear. The V end was cut by 2 bases, the J end by 4 bases, with 17 bases between. The CDR3 totals 16 residues. DNA for the CDR3: TGTGCCAGCAGTTTAAGGCCCGGGTCTGAGGGCTATGGCTACACCTTC. Protein: CASSLRPGSEGYGYTF.

Ten or more counts support this clonotype. The rearrangement joins TRBV6-6 to TRBJ1-2, with TRBD1 identical over 11 bases. The CDR3 sequence is 15 residues long. The ends lost 6 bases at V and 5 bases at J; junction bases unmatched: 8. CDR1 is MNHNY, CDR2 SVGAGI, per germline (reference sequence). For the CDR3, the DNA is TGTGCCAGCAGCCCTGGACAGGGGGCCGAGTATGGCTACACCTTC. Translating it yields CASSPGQGAEYGYTF.

This clonotype was counted between two and nine times. The chain uses TRBV5-1 and TRBJ2-1; D is unresolved. Germline values: CDR1 SGHRS, CDR2 YFSETQ. The length of the CDR3 is 15 residues. With 0 bases removed from V and 8 bases from J, the gap between germline ends came to 15 bases. The CDR3 here is CASSLDSRAFDEQFF. As DNA, the CDR3 is TGCGCCAGCAGCTTGGATTCTAGGGCATTCGATGAGCAGTTCTTC.

This clonotype was counted between two and nine times. The J gene is TRBJ1-6, the V gene TRBV12-3 or TRBV12-4; D uncertain. CDR3 size: 14 residues. Trimming cost V 3 bases and J 4 bases, with 7 bases left between them. CDR3 nucleotide sequence: TGTGCCAGCAGTTTGGGAAGATATAATTCACCCCTCCACTTT. Its translation: CASSLGRYNSPLHF.

In this sample, this clonotype turned up many times. The chain employs TRBV7-2 and TRBJ2-6, with 7 bases identical to TRBD1. The germline V gene encodes CDR1 SGHTA and CDR2 FQGNSA. Germline trimming cut 6 bases from V and 4 bases from J; bases unmatched to any gene: 3. The CDR3 has 14 residues. Written as DNA, the CDR3 is TGTGCCAGCAGAACAGGGGCCGGGGCCAACGTCCTGACTTTC. It yields the protein CASRTGAGANVLTF. Based on the CDR3 plus reference TRBV7-2 and TRBJ2-6, the full variable domain is GAGVSQSPSNKVTEKGKDVELRCDPISGHTALYWYRQSLGQGLEFLIYFQGNSAPDKSGLPSDRFSAERTGGSVSTLTIQRTQQEDSAVYLCASRTGAGANVLTFGAGSRLTVL.